The T cell receptor (beta chain) under discussion was sequenced for a study of cytomegalovirus exposure and HLA in healthy donors. TCRdb keeps only in-frame clones here, not all; method: immunoSEQ multiplex PCR. The sample yields about 56,000 clones, just over 90% seen once. Germline trimming cut 0 bases from V and 6 bases from J; bases unmatched to any gene: 6. The CDR3 totals 15 residues. Germline V lookup: CDR1 SGHVS, CDR2 FNYEAQ. The clonotype originates from a woman under 30 in good health and CMV-seropositive. Specimen: PBMCs. The chain combines TRBV7-6 with TRBJ2-7; TRBD1 matches at 9 bases. The CDR3 region is CASSLAPGTGSEQYF. CDR3 DNA: TGTGCCAGCAGCTTAGCCCCAGGGACAGGGAGCGAGCAGTACTTC.